One sample yielded the 7 T cell receptor beta chains listed below, sequenced in a study of tumor and adjacent non-tumor tissue in lung cancer. A modified ARM-PCR protocol with three rounds of nested PCR amplified TCRbeta. TCRdb re-called the multiplex PCR reads with MiXCR, one entry per CDR3 protein. The data show 85,000 or so distinct CDR3 sequences, approximately 73% seen once. This sample's RNA came from whole unsorted tissue. The normal lung tissue was taken more than 3 cm from the tumor edge. The sample was distant non-tumor lung tissue. The receptors were gathered from a woman aged 45-59 years with non-small cell lung cancer.

CDR3 bases: TGTGCCAGCAGCCGTGAGGGTGGGTCACCAATAAGCGAGCAGTACTTC. Its translation is CASSREGGSPISEQYF. This chain uses TRBV4-2 with TRBJ2-7; D perhaps matches TRBD2 (5 bases). V lost 4 bases, J lost 6 bases, and 22 bases lay in between. This CDR3 has 16 residues. From germline, CDR1 is LGHNA and CDR2 YNFKEQ.

At least ten counts were recorded for this clonotype. The V call is TRBV28, the J call TRBJ2-7; 8 bases are a match to TRBD1. Trimming cost V 4 bases and J 1 base; bases outside gene matches: 9. Germline lookup yields CDR1 MDHEN and CDR2 SYDVKM. This CDR3 contains 16 residues. The CDR3 reads CASSSPGGPRSYEQYF. The CDR3 DNA follows: TGTGCCAGCAGTTCCCCAGGGGGCCCTAGGTCCTACGAGCAGTACTTC.

A note on this clonotype: A much larger clone is a single base away; this may be a read error. The V gene is TRBV2, the J gene TRBJ2-1; D perhaps matches TRBD2 (6 bases). V lost 9 bases and J 5 bases, leaving 14 bases between the germline ends. Per germline, CDR1 SNHLY and CDR2 FYNNEI. The CDR3 length is 13 residues. The CDR3 nucleotides are TGTGCCAGACCGAGACTAGGCCACAATGAGCAGTTCTTC. It yields the protein CARPRLGHNEQFF.

In the case of this clonotype: This may be a read error, as it is one base from a much larger clone. This chain links TRBV20-1 with TRBJ1-5, with D unresolved. CDR3 size: 14 residues. Germline CDR1 and CDR2: DFQATT and SNEGSKA (reference sequence). V was shortened by 1 base and J by 6 bases, with 13 bases between the two germline ends. CDR3 DNA sequence: TGCAGTGCTAGAGTGATGGAGGGATGTCAGCCCCAGCATTTT. Translation gives CSARVMEGCQPQHF.

This chain joins TRBV12-3 or TRBV12-4 and TRBJ1-5; a weak D match, TRBD1 (5 bases). There are 15 residues in the CDR3. This CDR3 reads CGSSPFSEGYQPQHF. The CDR3 DNA follows: TGTGGCAGTAGTCCCTTCTCGGAGGGGTATCAGCCCCAGCATTTT.

Notes on this clonotype: Since no conserved phenylalanine or tryptophan closes the CDR3, a read error is the likely cause. CDR3 sequence (DNA): TGCGCCAGCAGCCGTCCTAGTACAGATACACAGTATCTT. Translating it yields CASSRPSTDTQYL. The gene calls are TRBV4-1 and TRBJ2-3; D gene uncertain. There are 13 residues in the CDR3. Per germline, CDR1 MGHRA and CDR2 YSYEKL.

In this sample, this clonotype turned up once. At one boundary the junction diverges from the germline segment, which might be a read error. The gene calls are TRBV28 and TRBJ1-1; 7 bases map to TRBD1. The CDR3 loop spans 12 amino acids. The germline CDR1 and CDR2 sequences are MDHEN and SYDVKM. The CDR3 spells CVSTQGVGEAFF. CDR3 DNA sequence: TGTGTCAGCACTCAGGGGGTAGGGGAAGCTTTCTTT.